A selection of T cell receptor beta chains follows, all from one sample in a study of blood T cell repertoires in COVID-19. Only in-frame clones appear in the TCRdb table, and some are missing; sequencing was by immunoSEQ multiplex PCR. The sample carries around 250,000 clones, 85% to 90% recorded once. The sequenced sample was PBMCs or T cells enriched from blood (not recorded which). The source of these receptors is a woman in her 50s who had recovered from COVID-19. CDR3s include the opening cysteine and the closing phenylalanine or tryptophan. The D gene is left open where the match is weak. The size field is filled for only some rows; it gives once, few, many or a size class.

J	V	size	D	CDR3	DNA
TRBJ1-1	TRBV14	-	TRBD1	CASSPDRDRGVNTEAFF	TGTGCCAGCAGCCCGGATCGGGACAGGGGTGTGAACACTGAAGCTTTCTTT
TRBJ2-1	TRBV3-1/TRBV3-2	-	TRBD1	CASSPHLGQGARDNEQFF	TGTGCCAGCAGCCCACATTTGGGACAGGGGGCGCGGGACAATGAGCAGTTCTTC
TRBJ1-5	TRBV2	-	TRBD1	CASSGTGTQPQHF	TGTGCCAGCAGTGGGACAGGGACTCAGCCCCAGCATTTT
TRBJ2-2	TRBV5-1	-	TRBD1	CASTRQGNTGELFF	TGCGCCAGCACAAGACAGGGGAACACCGGGGAGCTGTTTTTT
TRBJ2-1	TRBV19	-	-	CAATGGSAYNEQFF	TGTGCCGCCACCGGCGGGTCCGCCTACAATGAGCAGTTCTTC
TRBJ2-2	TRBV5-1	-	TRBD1	CASSPQWAGGTGELFF	TGCGCCAGCAGCCCCCAGTGGGCAGGGGGCACCGGGGAGCTGTTTTTT
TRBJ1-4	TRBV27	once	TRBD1	CASSLYGTGGGKLFF	TGTGCCAGCAGTTTATACGGGACAGGGGGTGGAAAACTGTTTTTT
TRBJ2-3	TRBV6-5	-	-	CASSRLRGDTQYF	TGTGCCAGCAGTCGGCTCCGCGGAGATACGCAGTATTTT
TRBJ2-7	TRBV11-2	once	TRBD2	CASSFEGSSWTSSYEQYF	TGTGCCAGCAGCTTCGAAGGGAGTAGCTGGACTAGCTCCTACGAGCAGTACTTC
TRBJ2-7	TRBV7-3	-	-	CASSLTGVRGITYEQYF	TGTGCCAGCAGCTTAACGGGCGTCAGAGGGATTACCTACGAGCAGTACTTC
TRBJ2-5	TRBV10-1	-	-	CASSEGGTETQYF	TGCGCCAGCAGTGAGGGAGGGACTGAGACCCAGTACTTC
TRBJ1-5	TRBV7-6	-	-	CASSLGQLNSNQPQHF	TGTGCCAGCAGCTTAGGACAGTTAAATAGCAATCAGCCCCAGCATTTT
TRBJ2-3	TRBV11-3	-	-	CASSFRRGDTQYF	TGTGCCAGCAGCTTTCGGAGGGGAGATACGCAGTATTTT
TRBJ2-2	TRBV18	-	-	CASSRTANTGELFF	TGTGCCAGCTCAAGGACAGCCAACACCGGGGAGCTGTTTTTT
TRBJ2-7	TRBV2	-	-	CASSAGSSYEQYF	TGTGCCAGCAGTGCAGGTAGCTCCTACGAGCAGTACTTC
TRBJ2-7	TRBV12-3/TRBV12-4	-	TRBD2	CASSFSGSGEQYF	TGTGCCAGCAGTTTTAGCGGGAGTGGAGAGCAGTACTTC
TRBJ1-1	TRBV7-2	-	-	CASSFERNTEAFF	TGTGCCAGCAGCTTCGAGAGGAACACTGAAGCTTTCTTT
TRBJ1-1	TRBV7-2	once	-	CASSSTRNTEAFF	TGTGCCAGCAGCTCCACCAGAAACACTGAAGCTTTCTTT
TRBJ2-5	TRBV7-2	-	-	CASSLAGAAQETQYF	TGTGCCAGCAGCTTAGCGGGGGCGGCCCAAGAGACCCAGTACTTC
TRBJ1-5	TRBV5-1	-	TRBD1	CASSLMAQGPGANQPQHF	TGCGCCAGCAGCTTGATGGCACAGGGGCCTGGGGCCAATCAGCCCCAGCATTTT
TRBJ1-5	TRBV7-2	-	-	CASSAYREPQHF	TGTGCCAGCAGCGCTTACAGGGAGCCCCAGCATTTT
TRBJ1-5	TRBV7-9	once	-	CANDPDNPCNQPQHF	TGTGCGAACGACCCGGACAATCCATGCAATCAGCCCCAGCATTTT
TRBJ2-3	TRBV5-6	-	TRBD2	CASSLTSPTDTQYF	TGTGCCAGCAGCCTGACTAGCCCCACAGATACGCAGTATTTT
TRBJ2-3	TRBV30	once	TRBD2	CAWERGSKTDTQYF	TGTGCCTGGGAGCGCGGGAGTAAAACAGATACGCAGTATTTT
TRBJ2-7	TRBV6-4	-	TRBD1	CASSDPAGTGGFFFPYEQYF	TGTGCCAGCAGTGACCCGGCCGGGACAGGGGGCTTCTTCTTTCCATACGAGCAGTACTTC
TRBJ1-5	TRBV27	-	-	CASRLGQYSNQPQHF	TGTGCCAGCAGACTCGGACAGTATAGCAATCAGCCCCAGCATTTT
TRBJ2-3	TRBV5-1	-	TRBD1	CASSLAGTVNTDTQYF	TGCGCCAGCAGCTTGGCCGGGACAGTTAACACAGATACGCAGTATTTT
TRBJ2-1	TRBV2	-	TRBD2	CASLGTGGPAYNEQFF	TGTGCCAGCCTGGGGACGGGAGGCCCCGCCTACAATGAGCAGTTCTTC
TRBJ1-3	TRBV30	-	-	CAGYQGPGNTIYF	TGTGCCGGGTATCAGGGTCCTGGAAACACCATATATTTT
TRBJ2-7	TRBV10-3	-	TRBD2	CAIAPSGGTYEQYF	TGTGCCATCGCTCCTAGCGGAGGGACCTACGAGCAGTACTTC
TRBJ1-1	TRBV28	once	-	CASSLEGVGVNTEAFF	TGTGCCAGCAGTTTAGAGGGCGTTGGTGTGAACACTGAAGCTTTCTTT
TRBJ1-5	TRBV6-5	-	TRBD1	CASSNEQGARQPQHF	TGTGCCAGCAGTAATGAACAGGGGGCACGGCAGCCCCAGCATTTT
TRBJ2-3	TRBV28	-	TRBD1	CASSLDPGQGGTQYF	TGTGCCAGCAGTTTAGACCCGGGACAGGGAGGTACGCAGTATTTT
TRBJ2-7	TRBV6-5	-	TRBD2	CASAAGEEYEQYF	TGTGCCAGCGCGGCGGGAGAGGAGTACGAGCAGTACTTC
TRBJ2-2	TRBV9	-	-	CASSSRVANTGELFF	TGTGCCAGCAGCTCCCGGGTAGCGAACACCGGGGAGCTGTTTTTT
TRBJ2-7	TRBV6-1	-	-	CASSEAAPRYF	TGTGCCAGCAGTGAAGCGGCCCCCCGGTACTTC
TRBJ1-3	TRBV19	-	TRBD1	CASSRDSPGNTIYF	TGTGCCAGTAGCCGGGACAGCCCTGGAAACACCATATATTTT